This T cell receptor (beta chain) was found in a study of T-cell reconstitution after alpha-beta-depleted transplantation in children. Germline assignment: CDR1 SGDLS and CDR2 YYNGEE. After removal of 2 bases from V and 2 bases from J, the junction contained 7 bases not matched to a gene. This CDR3 is 17 amino acids long. Unique molecular identifiers were used to barcode this TCRbeta library. One entry per CDR3 protein results from TCRdb running MiXCR on the PCR reads. The sample has around 800,000 distinct CDR3 sequences, approximately 15% seen once. The table lists this clonotype with a few counts. The sequence was obtained from a male patient between 10 and 17 years old who had a stem cell transplant for acute lymphoblastic leukemia, so the T cells may come from the graft donor. The rearrangement uses TRBV9 and TRBJ2-7, with 13 bases matching TRBD2. The input for sequencing was PBMCs, mostly from graft donor cells, taken 360 days after TCRalphabeta/CD19-depleted stem cell transplant. CDR3 loop: CASSVRPGLAGTYEQYF. DNA for the CDR3: TGTGCCAGCAGCGTCCGGCCGGGACTAGCGGGAACCTACGAGCAGTACTTC.